Following are 26 T cell receptor beta chains from one sample sequenced in a study of shared clonotypes between healthy human individuals. Sequencing used immunoSEQ multiplex PCR; TCRdb keeps in-frame clones, though not all of them. The sample includes about 2.1 million clones, 93% seen only once; the top ten take under 2%. Naive CD8 cells lacked CD45RO and underwent positive selection for CCR7, leaving out terminally differentiated effector memory CD45RA+ cells. Sequencing used naive CD8+ T cells from PBMCs. These TCRs come from a man younger than 35 in good health. Some clones in this sample may be carry-over from other donors' samples.

This clone appeared once. This chain uses TRBV29-1 with TRBJ2-7; D is perhaps TRBD1 (6 bases). CDR3 length equals 13 residues. Trimming removed 6 bases at V and 4 bases at J, with 16 bases between. Per the germline V gene, CDR1 is SQVTM and CDR2 is ANQGSEA. The CDR3 DNA sequence: TGCAGCGTCGATACAGGGTCAGGGTACGAGCAGTACTTC. Its translation: CSVDTGSGYEQYF.

This sequence joins TRBV13 and TRBJ2-7; 7 bases align to TRBD1. Germline V lookup: CDR1 PRHDT, CDR2 FYEKMQ (reference sequence). V shed 4 bases and J 2 bases; nucleotides not matched to a gene: 5. This CDR3 comprises 14 residues. The CDR3 DNA follows: TGTGCCAGCAGCTATGGGGACAGAACCTACGAGCAGTACTTC. This codes for CASSYGDRTYEQYF.

This chain joins TRBV5-1 and TRBJ2-6, with 7 bases identical to TRBD1. Unmatched junction bases numbered 6, after V lost 0 bases and J lost 0 bases. CDR3 length: 18 residues. The germline CDR1 and CDR2 sequences are SGHRS and YFSETQ. The CDR3 DNA reads TGCGCCAGCAGCTTGGGGGACAGCGATGTCTCTGGGGCCAACGTCCTGACTTTC. Translating gives CASSLGDSDVSGANVLTF.

This chain connects TRBV4-1 to TRBJ2-7; D not certain. The CDR3 runs to 14 residues. Trimming took off 1 base at V and 3 bases at J, with 10 bases between the two ends. Germline CDR1 MGHRA, CDR2 YSYEKL. Here the CDR3 reads CASSQVYGNYEQYF. Written as DNA, the CDR3 is TGCGCCAGCAGCCAAGTGTACGGAAACTACGAGCAGTACTTC.

This chain connects TRBV28 to TRBJ1-5; 7 bases are a match to TRBD1. V lost 2 bases and J lost 6; bases outside the gene matches: 7. The germline gives CDR1 MDHEN, CDR2 SYDVKM. The CDR3 sequence is 15 residues long. CDR3 protein: CASSLGRRGGQPQHF. CDR3 in DNA: TGTGCCAGCAGTTTAGGGCGCAGGGGGGGTCAGCCCCAGCATTTT.

A word on this clone: The sample holds other DNA sequences that translate to the same CDR3. This rearrangement joins TRBV7-7 to TRBJ2-7, with a tentative D call TRBD2 (6 bases). The germline V gene encodes CDR1 SSHAT and CDR2 FNYEAQ (reference sequence). The CDR3 contains 14 residues. The germline V and J ends were trimmed by 3 bases and 2 bases, with 11 bases remaining between them. Written as DNA, the CDR3 is TGTGCCAGCAGCTTGGGCACGGGGGCCTACGAGCAGTACTTC. Encoded protein: CASSLGTGAYEQYF.

The chain is built from TRBV4-1 and TRBJ2-7, with 8 bases matching TRBD2. Germline assignment: CDR1 MGHRA and CDR2 YSYEKL. Trimming at V came to 2 bases and at J to 3 bases, leaving 9 bases not matched to a gene. This CDR3 region has 16 residues. CDR3 sequence reads: CASSQRSGSSLYEQYF. CDR3 bases: TGCGCCAGCAGCCAAAGAAGCGGGAGCAGTCTCTACGAGCAGTACTTC.

This sequence joins TRBV27 and TRBJ2-4; a possible D gene is TRBD2 (6 bases). Germline CDR1 MNHEY, CDR2 SMNVEV (reference sequence). CDR3 size: 17 residues. Between the trimmed V and J ends, which lost 3 bases and 0 bases, there was a span of 15 bases. CDR3 region: CASSFFQGLGAKNIQYF. CDR3 DNA: TGTGCCAGCAGTTTCTTCCAGGGACTGGGAGCCAAAAACATTCAGTACTTC.

The rearrangement links TRBV9 to TRBJ2-5; tentatively, D is TRBD1 (6 bases). Trimming shortened V by 4 bases and J by 5 bases, and 15 bases separated the two germline ends. Germline-derived CDR1 and CDR2 are SGDLS and YYNGEE. This CDR3 comprises 14 residues. This CDR3 is CASSKPDRGETQYF. The CDR3 nucleotides read TGTGCCAGCAGCAAACCAGATAGGGGGGAGACCCAGTACTTC.

The chain couples TRBV9 to TRBJ2-2; D ambiguous. V shed 4 bases and J shed 11 bases, with 15 bases lying between them. In germline, CDR1 is SGDLS, CDR2 YYNGEE. The CDR3 spans 13 residues. This CDR3 reads CASSQLPGAELFF. The CDR3 DNA reads TGTGCCAGCAGCCAATTACCGGGTGCTGAGCTGTTTTTT.

This chain joins TRBV4-3 and TRBJ2-3, with TRBD2 matching over 11 bases. J was trimmed by 8 bases and V by 3 bases; bases with no gene match: 7. The CDR3 loop spans 15 amino acids. Per the germline V gene, CDR1 is LGHNA and CDR2 is YSLEER. CDR3 DNA sequence: TGCGCCAGCAGCCACACTAGCGGGAGTAGCGCTACGCAGTATTTT. Protein sequence: CASSHTSGSSATQYF.

The chain employs TRBV28 and TRBJ2-1; perhaps TRBD1 as D (5 bases). Germline assignment: CDR1 MDHEN and CDR2 SYDVKM. The CDR3 has 14 residues. V was cut by 1 base and J by 10 bases, with 14 bases left in between. This CDR3 reads CASSLFPTAGEQFF. The CDR3 DNA follows: TGTGCCAGCAGTTTATTCCCTACCGCAGGGGAGCAGTTCTTC.

The genes are TRBV27 and TRBJ1-1; the D gene is possibly TRBD1 (6 bases). Germline values: CDR1 MNHEY, CDR2 SMNVEV (reference sequence). Deletions cut 7 bases from V and 6 bases from J, with 15 bases between. The CDR3 loop spans 13 amino acids. CDR3 in amino acids: CASTARGWAEAFF. The DNA of the CDR3 is TGTGCCAGCACAGCCAGGGGTTGGGCTGAAGCTTTCTTT.

The chain recombines TRBV27 with TRBJ1-5; no clear D gene. Germline CDR1 and CDR2: MNHEY and SMNVEV (reference sequence). V gave up 3 bases and J gave up 0 bases, with 12 bases separating them. This CDR3 contains 16 residues. CDR3 in DNA: TGTGCCAGCAGTTTCGTTGGTACCGCTAGCAATCAGCCCCAGCATTTT. As protein: CASSFVGTASNQPQHF.

V usage is TRBV4-1 and J usage is TRBJ2-1; 9 bases match TRBD2. This CDR3 region has 18 residues. Germline V gene sequence: CDR1 MGHRA, CDR2 YSYEKL. V lost 4 bases to trimming and J lost 5 bases; unmatched junction nucleotides: 15. This CDR3 reads CASSPSPNLAGLHNEQFF. CDR3 DNA sequence: TGCGCCAGCAGCCCTTCCCCTAACCTAGCGGGGCTACACAATGAGCAGTTCTTC.

The rearrangement uses TRBV29-1 and TRBJ2-7, with D perhaps TRBD1 (6 bases). The CDR3 consists of 13 residues. Looked up from germline, CDR1 is SQVTM and CDR2 is ANQGSEA. V lost 3 bases and J 3 bases, leaving 12 bases between the germline ends. Here the CDR3 DNA reads TGCAGCGTTGAGGACAGAAAAGGCTACGAGCAGTACTTC. It yields the protein CSVEDRKGYEQYF.

Worth noting for this clone: Different DNA sequences within this sample yield the same CDR3. The chain links TRBV6-1 to TRBJ1-1; D unclear. The CDR3 totals 10 residues. V shed 6 bases and J shed 5 bases, with 4 bases lying between them. CDR1 and CDR2 from the germline V gene are MNHNS and SASEGT. For the CDR3, the DNA is TGTGCCAGCAGAGGAACTGAAGCTTTCTTT. Amino acids: CASRGTEAFF.

This clone was recorded a few times. The V gene is TRBV7-9, the J gene TRBJ1-4, with D possibly TRBD1 on 5 matching bases. Germline V gene lookup returns CDR1 SEHNR and CDR2 FQNEAQ (reference sequence). V was trimmed by 4 bases and J by 3 bases, leaving 12 bases between them. CDR3 length equals 15 residues. The CDR3 reads CASSSLGDPNEKLFF. CDR3 DNA: TGTGCCAGCAGCTCCCTCGGGGACCCTAATGAAAAACTGTTTTTT.

V usage is TRBV9 and J usage is TRBJ2-7; 12 bases agree with TRBD1. Germline CDR1 and CDR2: SGDLS and YYNGEE. V lost 4 bases to trimming and J lost 7 bases; unmatched junction nucleotides: 6. The CDR3 is 14 residues long. The CDR3 loop reads CASSPGTGGWEQYF. In nucleotides, the CDR3 is TGTGCCAGCAGCCCAGGGACAGGGGGCTGGGAGCAGTACTTC.

This chain links TRBV28 with TRBJ2-3; 9 nucleotides match TRBD2. Germline V gene data show CDR1 as MDHEN and CDR2 as SYDVKM. After removal of 5 bases from V and 6 bases from J, the junction contained 9 bases not matched to a gene. The CDR3 is 15 residues long. The DNA of the CDR3 is TGTGCCAGCAGTCTCCTTAGCGGGAGTAGGGATACGCAGTATTTT. Residues: CASSLLSGSRDTQYF.

The chain recombines TRBV27 with TRBJ2-2; a weak D match, TRBD2 (5 bases). The germline V and J ends were trimmed by 6 bases and 6 bases, with 8 bases remaining between them. This CDR3 contains 12 residues. The germline gives CDR1 MNHEY, CDR2 SMNVEV (reference sequence). The CDR3 region is CASRSEAGELFF. CDR3 nucleotides: TGTGCCAGCAGGTCGGAGGCCGGGGAGCTGTTTTTT.

The chain uses TRBV7-3 and TRBJ2-2; 8 bases map to TRBD1. V trimming: 3 bases; J trimming: 6 bases; junction bases outside the gene matches: 6. The germline CDR1 and CDR2 sequences are SGHTA and FQGTGA. The CDR3 runs 15 residues. This CDR3 is CASSLAGGLAGELFF. As DNA, the CDR3 is TGTGCCAGCAGCTTGGCAGGGGGCTTAGCCGGGGAGCTGTTTTTT.

The V call is TRBV30, the J call TRBJ2-1; TRBD1 might be the D (7 bases). Germline V gives CDR1 GTSNPN, CDR2 SVGIG (reference sequence). The CDR3 contains 13 residues. V lost 0 bases and J 8 bases, leaving 11 bases between the germline ends. The CDR3 DNA is TGTGCCTGGAGTGTAGACAGGGAGGATGAGCAGTTCTTC. Translated, it gives CAWSVDREDEQFF.

The genes are TRBV28 and TRBJ2-5; 7 nucleotides line up with TRBD2. CDR3 size: 15 residues. The germline V gene encodes CDR1 MDHEN and CDR2 SYDVKM. V was clipped by 5 bases and J by 1 base; unmatched bases: 7. The CDR3 sequence is CASSSGNLAQETQYF. CDR3 coding DNA: TGTGCCAGCAGTAGCGGGAATTTGGCCCAAGAGACCCAGTACTTC.

The chain has TRBV4-3 and TRBJ1-1; D may be TRBD1 (5 bases). The length of the CDR3 is 15 residues. Germline V gene lookup returns CDR1 LGHNA and CDR2 YSLEER. The ends were cut back, 1 base at V and 5 bases at J, with 14 bases in the middle. The CDR3 spells CASSQVLGGVTEAFF. CDR3 nucleotide sequence: TGCGCCAGCAGCCAAGTCCTGGGAGGGGTGACTGAAGCTTTCTTT.

The chain recombines TRBV28 with TRBJ1-1; the D gene is possibly TRBD1 (6 bases). This CDR3 region has 14 residues. Trimming cost V 6 bases and J 7 bases, with 18 bases left between them. Germline-derived CDR1 and CDR2 are MDHEN and SYDVKM. The CDR3 protein is CASRLRTGLGEAFF. The CDR3 coding sequence is TGTGCCAGCAGACTACGAACAGGGTTAGGTGAAGCTTTCTTT.